A selection of T cell receptor beta chains follows, all from one sample in a study of T-cell reconstitution after alpha-beta-depleted transplantation in children. TCRdb re-called the PCR reads through MiXCR, storing one row per CDR3 protein. The sample has about 540,000 distinct CDR3 sequences; around 19% are singletons. Material: PBMCs from the stem cell graft donor, obtained from the stem cell graft. The receptors shown here come from a human donor who donated a stem cell graft to a child with acute lymphoblastic leukemia. Both conserved end residues are part of each CDR3. A D gene is named only where the DNA matches it firmly. Expanded clones are given a class, and other clones once, few, many or no size at all.

>12|TRBD2|once|TRBJ2-1|TRBV29-1
TGCAGCGCGGGACTAGCGCTGAATGAGCAGTTCTTC
CSAGLALNEQFF
>14|-|few|TRBJ1-2|TRBV12-3/TRBV12-4
TGTGCCAGCAGTTACATCGACAGGAGCTATGGCTACACCTTC
CASSYIDRSYGYTF
>17|-|-|TRBJ1-1|TRBV6-5
TGTGCCAGCAGTTACGCAGTGGAGTTGGGGGGGATCGGGGGGGCTTTCTTT
CASSYAVELGGIGGAFF
>17|-|-|TRBJ1-2|TRBV10-3
TGTGCCATCAGTGAATACGGCGCACCTTCGGTGGGCTATGGCTACACCTTC
CAISEYGAPSVGYGYTF
>15|-|few|TRBJ2-1|TRBV5-1
TGCGCCAGCAGCTTGGGACAGACCCTATACAATGAGCAGTTCTTC
CASSLGQTLYNEQFF
>16|TRBD1|few|TRBJ2-1|TRBV5-1
TGCGCCAGCAACCTTGGTGGGACAGGCGCTTACAATGAGCAGTTCTTC
CASNLGGTGAYNEQFF
>17|-|few|TRBJ1-2|TRBV20-1
TGCAGCTATGGGGTTTGGGACCCCACTCCCCTCAACTATGGCTACACCTTC
CSYGVWDPTPLNYGYTF
>14|-|few|TRBJ2-3|TRBV6-1
TGTGCCAGCAGGTTTACGGGCAGCACAGATACGCAGTATTTT
CASRFTGSTDTQYF
>15|-|few|TRBJ2-7|TRBV27
TGTGCCAGCAGAGGGGGGGGCACAGGCTCCTACGAGCAGTACTTC
CASRGGGTGSYEQYF
>15|-|few|TRBJ2-2|TRBV12-3/TRBV12-4
TGTGCCAGCAGTTTAGCCGGCGGATACACCGGGGAGCTGTTTTTT
CASSLAGGYTGELFF
>16|TRBD1|-|TRBJ1-5|TRBV4-1
TGCGCCAGCAGCCAAGATTTGGGACAGGGGTACCAGCCCCAGCATTTT
CASSQDLGQGYQPQHF
>16|TRBD1|-|TRBJ2-1|TRBV12-3/TRBV12-4
TGTGCCAGCAGCCTCCCGGAGCGGACAGGGGGAGATGAGCAGTTCTTC
CASSLPERTGGDEQFF
>16|TRBD2|few|TRBJ2-1|TRBV4-1
TGCGCCAGCAGCCAACCCTTAGCGGGAAGACGGGTTGAGCAGTTCTTC
CASSQPLAGRRVEQFF